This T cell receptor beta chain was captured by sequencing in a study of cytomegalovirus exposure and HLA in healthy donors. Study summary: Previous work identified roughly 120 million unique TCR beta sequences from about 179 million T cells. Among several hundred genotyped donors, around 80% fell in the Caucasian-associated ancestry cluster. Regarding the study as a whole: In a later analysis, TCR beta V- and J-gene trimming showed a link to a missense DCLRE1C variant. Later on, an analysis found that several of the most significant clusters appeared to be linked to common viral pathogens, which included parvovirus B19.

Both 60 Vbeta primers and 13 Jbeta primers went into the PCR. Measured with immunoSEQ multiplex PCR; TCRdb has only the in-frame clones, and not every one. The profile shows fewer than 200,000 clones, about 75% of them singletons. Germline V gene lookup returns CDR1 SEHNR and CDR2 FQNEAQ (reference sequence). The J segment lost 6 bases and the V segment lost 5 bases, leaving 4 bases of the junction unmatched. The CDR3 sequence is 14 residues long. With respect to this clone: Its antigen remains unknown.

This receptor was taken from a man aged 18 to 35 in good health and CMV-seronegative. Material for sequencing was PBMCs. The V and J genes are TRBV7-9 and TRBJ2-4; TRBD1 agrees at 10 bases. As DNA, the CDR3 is TGTGCCAGCAGCCCCGGGACAGGGGTAAACATTCAGTACTTC. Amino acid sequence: CASSPGTGVNIQYF.